These 5 T cell receptor beta chains share one sample of origin, sequenced in a study of blood T cells in healthy people across ages. Primed by a sample-barcoded 5' primer and a J-beta primer mix, a second PCR proceeded for about 6 to 11 cycles. TCRdb itself ran the 5' RACE reads through MiXCR, one entry per CDR3 protein. This table holds some 1.5 million distinct CDR3 sequences, 25% to 30% found once. Specimen: blood. The receptors come from a woman between 25 and 40 years old in good health.

This clonotype was observed many times. The V call is TRBV4-3, the J call TRBJ1-5; D is unresolved. CDR1 and CDR2 (germline): LGHNA, YSLEER. CDR3 length equals 13 residues. V lost 0 bases and J lost 4, with 4 bases in between. CDR3 nucleotide sequence: TGCGCCAGCAGCCAAGATATAAATCAGCCCCAGCATTTT. This encodes CASSQDINQPQHF.

Only a few counts were recorded for this clonotype. The chain links TRBV14 to TRBJ2-7, with D possibly matching TRBD1 (6 bases). This CDR3 comprises 14 residues. V lost 5 bases and J 1 base, leaving 12 bases between the germline ends. Germline loops: CDR1 SGHDN, CDR2 FVKESK. This CDR3 is CASSTRRGSYEQYF. CDR3 sequence (DNA): TGTGCCAGCAGCACTCGCAGGGGTTCCTACGAGCAGTACTTC. The full variable domain, in which reference TRBV14 and TRBJ2-7 provide the parts outside the CDR3, is EAGVTQFPSHSVIEKGQTVTLRCDPISGHDNLYWYRRVMGKEIKFLLHFVKESKQDESGMPNNRFLAERTGGTYSTLKVQPAELEDSGVYFCASSTRRGSYEQYFGPGTRLTVT.

This clonotype was seen ten or more times. The chain carries TRBV28 and TRBJ2-7, with a weak D call TRBD2 (6 bases). CDR3 length: 13 amino acids. From germline, CDR1 is MDHEN and CDR2 SYDVKM. V lost 7 bases to trimming and J lost 7 bases, with 17 bases between them. The CDR3 reads CASIPGGSREQYF. The CDR3 nucleotides are TGTGCCAGCATCCCTGGGGGGTCGAGGGAGCAGTACTTC. Using reference TRBV28 and TRBJ2-7 for the parts outside the CDR3, the full variable domain is DVKVTQSSRYLVKRTGEKVFLECVQDMDHENMFWYRQDPGLGLRLIYFSYDVKMKEKGDIPEGYSVSREKKERFSLILESASTNQTSMYLCASIPGGSREQYFGPGTRLTVT.

A word on this clonotype: This may be a read error, as it is one base from a much larger clone. The V call is TRBV28, the J call TRBJ2-7, with 9 bases matching TRBD1. CDR3 length: 15 residues. CDR1 is MDHEN, CDR2 SYDVKM, per germline. The CDR3 region is CASSLTGQGLYGQYF. CDR3 coding DNA: TGTGCCAGCAGCTTGACGGGACAGGGATTGTACGGGCAGTACTTC.

This chain links TRBV12-3 or TRBV12-4 with TRBJ2-1; D gene uncertain. CDR3 size: 12 residues. Trimming pared 3 bases from V and 10 bases from J, leaving 10 bases between. As DNA, the CDR3 is TGTGCCAGCAGTTTCGAGGTGGGCGAGCAGTTCTTC. It is translated as CASSFEVGEQFF.